These 2 T cell receptor beta chains were all obtained from the same sample, sequenced in a study of shared clonotypes between healthy human individuals. Sequencing used immunoSEQ multiplex PCR; TCRdb keeps in-frame clones, though not all of them. The sample has about 110,000 clones, around 65% seen once. Sequencing was performed on memory CD8+ T cells sorted from blood. The subset is: CD45RO+ cells pooled with CCR7-negative TemRA cells. The receptors here all came from a woman in her 30s in good health.

The rearrangement uses TRBV10-3 and TRBJ2-6, with D unclear. Between the trimmed V and J ends, which lost 6 bases and 4 bases, there was a span of 10 bases. Germline V gene data show CDR1 as ENHRY and CDR2 as SYGVKD. The CDR3 consists of 14 residues. Written as DNA, the CDR3 is TGTGCCATCAGCGGTTCCTCAGGGGCCAACGTCCTGACTTTC. Translating it yields CAISGSSGANVLTF.

The chain couples TRBV28 to TRBJ2-1; 11 bases match TRBD2. Unmatched junction bases numbered 8, after V lost 5 bases and J lost 5 bases. Germline loops: CDR1 MDHEN, CDR2 SYDVKM. The CDR3 is made up of 16 amino acids. The CDR3 nucleotides read TGTGCCAGCAGTACCCGACTAGCGGGATCTCACAATGAGCAGTTCTTC. This encodes CASSTRLAGSHNEQFF.